The rows below give T cell receptor beta chains drawn from one sample of a study of metastatic and nonmetastatic thyroid tumors. Using MiXCR, TCRdb re-called clones from the PCR reads. This table holds about 41,000 clones, around 28% found once. Sequencing was done on a sample of blood. These receptors all come from a male donor with papillary thyroid cancer or a benign thyroid nodule (not recorded which). Some clones in this sample may be carry-over from other donors' samples. The conserved cysteine and the conserved F or W are not part of the CDR3 here. Each record gives: clone size, V gene, J gene, CDR3 protein. Clone size appears in some rows only: once, few, many, or a class for an expanded clone.

abundance: .; v_gene: TRBV11-1; j_gene: TRBJ2-3; CDR3aa: ASSLAGHRTDTQY
abundance: many; v_gene: TRBV25-1; j_gene: TRBJ2-2; CDR3aa: ASSGRQGDVGELF
abundance: .; v_gene: TRBV11-2; j_gene: TRBJ1-5; CDR3aa: ASSLQAWGNQPQH
abundance: many; v_gene: TRBV7-8; j_gene: TRBJ1-6; CDR3aa: ASSLASNSPLH
abundance: .; v_gene: TRBV12-3/TRBV12-4; j_gene: TRBJ2-1; CDR3aa: ASTRQGSYNEQF
abundance: .; v_gene: TRBV7-2; j_gene: TRBJ2-1; CDR3aa: ASSLRGKSDEQF
abundance: few; v_gene: TRBV6-1; j_gene: TRBJ1-1; CDR3aa: ASSPDRGRSEAF
abundance: many; v_gene: TRBV3-1; j_gene: TRBJ2-2; CDR3aa: ASSQGSGGPNTGELF
abundance: many; v_gene: TRBV7-9; j_gene: TRBJ2-2; CDR3aa: ASSQPYPTGELF
abundance: once; v_gene: TRBV14; j_gene: TRBJ1-2; CDR3aa: ASSQVRQGEIYT
abundance: .; v_gene: TRBV7-8; j_gene: TRBJ2-5; CDR3aa: ASSPLGGVRTAQTQY
abundance: many; v_gene: TRBV28; j_gene: TRBJ1-2; CDR3aa: ASSLQRTGYT
abundance: .; v_gene: TRBV29-1; j_gene: TRBJ1-2; CDR3aa: SVEDRSLGGDYT
abundance: once; v_gene: TRBV9; j_gene: TRBJ2-7; CDR3aa: ASSVDVGFEQY
abundance: many; v_gene: TRBV20-1; j_gene: TRBJ2-1; CDR3aa: SARDLASGGANEQF
abundance: many; v_gene: TRBV4-1; j_gene: TRBJ2-7; CDR3aa: ASSQEPGYEQY
abundance: many; v_gene: TRBV6-1; j_gene: TRBJ2-3; CDR3aa: ASVQSDTQY
abundance: many; v_gene: TRBV6-5; j_gene: TRBJ2-5; CDR3aa: ASSYGGGGEETQY
abundance: few; v_gene: TRBV6-1; j_gene: TRBJ2-2; CDR3aa: ASGWYRAASGELF
abundance: .; v_gene: TRBV7-3; j_gene: TRBJ2-1; CDR3aa: ASSLQGSLPNEQF
abundance: many; v_gene: TRBV10-1; j_gene: TRBJ2-5; CDR3aa: ASSRDGEETQY
abundance: .; v_gene: TRBV11-3; j_gene: TRBJ1-3; CDR3aa: ASSLAGTSGNTIY
abundance: .; v_gene: TRBV5-1; j_gene: TRBJ1-2; CDR3aa: ASSFEAGKYGYT
abundance: many; v_gene: TRBV4-1; j_gene: TRBJ1-6; CDR3aa: ASSQNNSPLH
abundance: few; v_gene: TRBV12-3/TRBV12-4; j_gene: TRBJ1-2; CDR3aa: ASRPTGALYGYT
abundance: .; v_gene: TRBV6-2/TRBV6-3; j_gene: TRBJ2-6; CDR3aa: ASSYEASGANVLT
abundance: many; v_gene: TRBV6-2/TRBV6-3; j_gene: TRBJ2-4; CDR3aa: ASSLGSHKAKNIQY
abundance: many; v_gene: TRBV12-3/TRBV12-4; j_gene: TRBJ2-2; CDR3aa: ASNDRSDTGELF
abundance: .; v_gene: TRBV7-3; j_gene: TRBJ2-5; CDR3aa: ASQWLAGGQETQY
abundance: .; v_gene: TRBV5-1; j_gene: TRBJ1-2; CDR3aa: ASSNTYGQGAEGYT
abundance: .; v_gene: TRBV6-1; j_gene: TRBJ2-7; CDR3aa: ASSVVDKVAYEQY
abundance: many; v_gene: TRBV3-1; j_gene: TRBJ1-1; CDR3aa: ASSHIVGTEAF
abundance: many; v_gene: TRBV28; j_gene: TRBJ1-3; CDR3aa: ASSLRAGLGNTIY
abundance: many; v_gene: TRBV19; j_gene: TRBJ2-7; CDR3aa: ASSIPGGREQY
abundance: .; v_gene: TRBV27; j_gene: TRBJ2-2; CDR3aa: ASSTRDLVMPRTGELF
abundance: .; v_gene: TRBV6-9; j_gene: TRBJ2-5; CDR3aa: ASSSTEQETQY
abundance: few; v_gene: TRBV27; j_gene: TRBJ2-1; CDR3aa: ASSFKLDEQF